This T cell receptor (beta chain) was captured in a study of CD8 T cells in ankylosing spondylitis. Researchers built TCR beta libraries using quantitative 5'-RACE with molecular barcodes. TCRdb ran MiXCR on the 5' RACE reads and lists one entry per CDR3 protein. The sample has about 110,000 distinct CDR3 sequences, more than 20% seen once. Germline CDR1 reads MGHDK; CDR2 reads SYGVNS. V lost 1 base to trimming and J lost 6 bases, with 12 bases between them. This CDR3 comprises 14 residues. This clonotype was detected only a few times. Its specificity is not known. Broader study findings: In the blood and synovial fluid of reactive arthritis, some motif variants had been previously reported. Seemingly characteristic of ankylosing spondylitis blood was a TCR beta motif consisting of eight highly homologous variants. Clones linked with disease were CD8+ and fairly uncommon in the peripheral blood.

The V call is TRBV25-1, the J call TRBJ1-2; tentative D call: TRBD1 (5 bases). Sequenced material: synovial fluid, either unsorted or a sorted T cell fraction (not recorded which). This sequence was found in a male donor with ankylosing spondylitis. DNA of the CDR3: TGTGCCAGCAGTGAATCCGGGGCCCACCATGGCTACACCTTC. Protein: CASSESGAHHGYTF.